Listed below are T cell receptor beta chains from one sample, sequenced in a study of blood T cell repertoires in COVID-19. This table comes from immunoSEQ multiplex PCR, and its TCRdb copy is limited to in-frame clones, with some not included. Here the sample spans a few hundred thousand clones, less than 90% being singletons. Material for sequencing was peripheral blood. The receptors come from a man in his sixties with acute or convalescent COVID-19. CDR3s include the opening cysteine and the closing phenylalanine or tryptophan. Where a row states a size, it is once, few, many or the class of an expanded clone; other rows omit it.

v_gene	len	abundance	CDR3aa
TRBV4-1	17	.	CASSQVGTGEMNTEAFF
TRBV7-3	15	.	CASSLFRGATYEQYF
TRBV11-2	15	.	CASSSHLAGTDTQYF
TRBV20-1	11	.	CSAEGAYEQYF
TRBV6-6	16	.	CASSYSTGGGNSPLHF
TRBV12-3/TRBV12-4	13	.	CASSGTRGEKLFF
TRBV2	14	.	CAMRRDESTDTQYF
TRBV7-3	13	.	CASSLTGGAEAFF
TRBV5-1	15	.	CASSGTTGRTDTQYF
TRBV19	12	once	CASSRVLQPQHF
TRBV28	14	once	CASSLVEGLNEQYF
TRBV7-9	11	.	CASSTAREQYF
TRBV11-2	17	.	CASSPNQRRGLNTEAFF
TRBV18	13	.	CASSLTREETQYF
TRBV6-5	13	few	CASSYSRVTEAFF
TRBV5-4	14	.	CASKGTSGAHEQFF
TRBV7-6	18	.	CASSLSPSGAGVVDTQYF
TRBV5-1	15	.	CASSLDVSAGDEQYF
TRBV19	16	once	CASSMGLAAHTDTQYF
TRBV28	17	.	CASRDSLGGGTGYGYTF
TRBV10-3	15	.	CAIRATGTGAYEQYF
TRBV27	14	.	CASSSGQMWAEAFF
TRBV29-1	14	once	CSVGAREANYGYTF
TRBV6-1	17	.	CASSELPAGGLTDTQYF
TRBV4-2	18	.	CASSQDFALHAGTGELFF
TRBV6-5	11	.	CASRAPYEQYF
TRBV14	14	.	CASSQRGTNSPLHF
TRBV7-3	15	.	CASSLQGTVGTEAFF
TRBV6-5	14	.	CASSPGAGHNEQFF
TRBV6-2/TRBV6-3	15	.	CASSYPGQGYQPQHF